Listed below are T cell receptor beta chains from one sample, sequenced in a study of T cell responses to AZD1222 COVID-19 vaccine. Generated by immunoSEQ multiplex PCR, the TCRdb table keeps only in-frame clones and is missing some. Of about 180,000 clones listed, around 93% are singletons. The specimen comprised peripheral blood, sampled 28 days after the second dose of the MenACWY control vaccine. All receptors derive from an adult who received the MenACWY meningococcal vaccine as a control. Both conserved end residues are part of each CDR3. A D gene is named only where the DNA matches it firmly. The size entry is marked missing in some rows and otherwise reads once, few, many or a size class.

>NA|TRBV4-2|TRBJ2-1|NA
CASSQGTSSSYNEQFF
TGTGCCAGCAGCCAAGGCACGTCGAGCTCCTACAATGAGCAGTTCTTC
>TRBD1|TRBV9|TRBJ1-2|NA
CASSAQTGRNYGYTF
TGTGCCAGCAGCGCCCAGACAGGGAGGAACTATGGCTACACCTTC
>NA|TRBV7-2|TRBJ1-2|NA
CASSLNGLNYGYTF
TGTGCCAGCAGCTTAAACGGACTTAACTATGGCTACACCTTC
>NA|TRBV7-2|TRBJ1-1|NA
CASSLTSLGNTEAFF
TGTGCCAGCAGCTTGACATCTCTGGGAAACACTGAAGCTTTCTTT
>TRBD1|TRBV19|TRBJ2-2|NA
CASSIDRTGGTGELFF
TGTGCCAGTAGTATAGATCGTACAGGGGGCACCGGGGAGCTGTTTTTT
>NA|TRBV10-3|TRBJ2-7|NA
CAISDSNPEQYF
TGTGCCATCAGTGACTCCAACCCCGAGCAGTACTTC
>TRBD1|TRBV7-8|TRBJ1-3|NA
CASSSGQTISGNTIYF
TGTGCCAGCAGCTCGGGACAGACCATTTCTGGAAACACCATATATTTT
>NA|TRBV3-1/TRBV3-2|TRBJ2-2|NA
CASSPSLVGELFF
TGTGCCAGCAGCCCTAGTTTGGTCGGGGAGCTGTTTTTT
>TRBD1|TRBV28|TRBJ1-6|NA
CASRRHKGEWRDRRTPLHF
TGTGCCAGCAGACGCCATAAGGGGGAATGGAGGGACAGAAGGACACCCCTCCACTTT
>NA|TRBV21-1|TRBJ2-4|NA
CASTEGTKNIQYF
TGTGCCAGCACAGAGGGTACCAAAAACATTCAGTACTTC
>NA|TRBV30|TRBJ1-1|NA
CAWTKGVNTEAFF
TGTGCCTGGACGAAAGGGGTGAACACTGAAGCTTTCTTT
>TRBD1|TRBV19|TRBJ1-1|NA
CASSVNRGDEAFF
TGTGCCAGTAGTGTCAACAGGGGAGATGAAGCTTTCTTT
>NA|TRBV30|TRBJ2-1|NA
CAWSFNGAYNEQFF
TGTGCCTGGAGTTTCAACGGGGCCTACAATGAGCAGTTCTTC
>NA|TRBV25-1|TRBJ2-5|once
CASSDEGRLKTQYF
TGTGCCAGCAGTGATGAGGGGAGGTTAAAGACCCAGTACTTC
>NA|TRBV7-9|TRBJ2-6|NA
CASSLDVGYSGANVLTF
TGTGCCAGCAGCTTAGACGTCGGCTACTCTGGGGCCAACGTCCTGACTTTC
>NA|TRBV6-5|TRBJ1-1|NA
CASSYDRRMNTEAFF
TGTGCCAGCAGTTATGACAGACGAATGAACACTGAAGCTTTCTTT
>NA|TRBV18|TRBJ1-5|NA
CASSRAEGGNQPQHF
TGTGCCAGCTCACGCGCAGAGGGGGGCAATCAGCCCCAGCATTTT
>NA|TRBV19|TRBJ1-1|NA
CASSWSGVNTEAFF
TGTGCCAGTAGCTGGAGTGGGGTGAACACTGAAGCTTTCTTT
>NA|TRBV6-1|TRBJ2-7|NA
CASSGTGLLIRYEQYF
TGTGCCAGCAGTGGGACGGGACTCTTAATCAGATACGAGCAGTACTTC
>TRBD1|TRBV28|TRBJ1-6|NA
CASSLGAATGESPLHF
TGTGCCAGCAGTTTAGGAGCTGCGACAGGGGAGTCACCCCTCCACTTT
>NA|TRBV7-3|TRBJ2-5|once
CASSESSMRETQYF
TGTGCCAGCAGCGAGTCTTCCATGCGGGAGACCCAGTACTTC
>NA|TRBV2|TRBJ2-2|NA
CASSRQGPNTGELFF
TGTGCCAGCAGCCGCCAGGGACCGAACACCGGGGAGCTGTTTTTT
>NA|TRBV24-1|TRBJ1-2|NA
CATSDVNRDGGLSYTF
TGTGCCACCAGTGATGTCAACCGGGACGGTGGTCTTAGCTACACCTTC
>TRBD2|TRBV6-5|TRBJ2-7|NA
CASSYVAGVSSYEQYF
TGTGCCAGCAGTTACGTCGCGGGGGTCTCGAGCTACGAGCAGTACTTC
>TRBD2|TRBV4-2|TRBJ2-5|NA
CASSQDGWSGGKQETQYF
TGTGCCAGCAGCCAAGATGGCTGGAGCGGGGGAAAACAAGAGACCCAGTACTTC
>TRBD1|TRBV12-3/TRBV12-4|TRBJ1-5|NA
CASSGTGNQPQHF
TGTGCCAGCAGCGGGACAGGGAACCAGCCCCAGCATTTT
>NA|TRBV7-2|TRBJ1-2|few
CASSLGGGLGGYTF
TGTGCCAGCAGCTTAGGGGGGGGCCTGGGCGGCTACACCTTC
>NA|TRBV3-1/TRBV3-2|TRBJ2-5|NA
CASSESPSKTQYF
TGTGCCAGCAGCGAATCGCCCAGCAAGACCCAGTACTTC
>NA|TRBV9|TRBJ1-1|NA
CASSVGIGNTEAFF
TGTGCCAGCAGCGTAGGTATTGGGAATACTGAAGCTTTCTTT
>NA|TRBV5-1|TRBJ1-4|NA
CASSFTNEKLFF
TGCGCCAGCAGCTTCACTAATGAAAAACTGTTTTTT
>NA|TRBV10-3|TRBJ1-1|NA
CATADRPMNTEAFF
TGTGCCACCGCTGACAGGCCAATGAACACTGAAGCTTTCTTT
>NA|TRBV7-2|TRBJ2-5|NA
CASSQNGGWETQYF
TGTGCCAGCAGCCAGAATGGGGGTTGGGAGACCCAGTACTTC
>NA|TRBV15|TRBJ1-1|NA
CATSRDPLNTEAFF
TGTGCCACCAGCAGAGATCCCCTCAACACTGAAGCTTTCTTT
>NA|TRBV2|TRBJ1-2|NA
CASSRQASYGYTF
TGTGCCAGCAGCCGACAGGCGAGCTATGGCTACACCTTC
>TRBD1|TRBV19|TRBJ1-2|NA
CASRDRGDGYGYTF
TGTGCCAGCCGGGACAGGGGAGATGGCTATGGCTACACCTTC
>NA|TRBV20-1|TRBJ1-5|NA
CSASGLVKGPQHF
TGCAGTGCTAGTGGACTTGTCAAGGGGCCCCAGCATTTT